What follows describes a single TCR beta chain. The data stem from a study of blood T cell repertoires in COVID-19. Study-wide background: Acute and convalescent COVID-19 samples came from the United States, Italy and Spain.

V dropped 6 bases and J dropped 2; count of bases not matched to a gene: 9. Per germline, CDR1 SNHLY and CDR2 FYNNEI. This CDR3 is built from 15 residues. Libraries were prepared by immunoSEQ multiplex PCR; TCRdb keeps only in-frame clonotypes and omits some of them. The sample includes roughly 260,000 clones, around 90% seen only once; the top ten take 2.6%. The rearrangement links TRBV2 to TRBJ2-7; 8 nucleotides line up with TRBD2. The receptor was derived from a person between 18 and 35 years old with COVID-19, enrolled during active disease. Material for sequencing was peripheral blood. The CDR3 region is CASSEGLVPAYEQYF. The CDR3, as DNA: TGTGCCAGCAGCGAGGGACTAGTTCCAGCCTACGAGCAGTACTTC.